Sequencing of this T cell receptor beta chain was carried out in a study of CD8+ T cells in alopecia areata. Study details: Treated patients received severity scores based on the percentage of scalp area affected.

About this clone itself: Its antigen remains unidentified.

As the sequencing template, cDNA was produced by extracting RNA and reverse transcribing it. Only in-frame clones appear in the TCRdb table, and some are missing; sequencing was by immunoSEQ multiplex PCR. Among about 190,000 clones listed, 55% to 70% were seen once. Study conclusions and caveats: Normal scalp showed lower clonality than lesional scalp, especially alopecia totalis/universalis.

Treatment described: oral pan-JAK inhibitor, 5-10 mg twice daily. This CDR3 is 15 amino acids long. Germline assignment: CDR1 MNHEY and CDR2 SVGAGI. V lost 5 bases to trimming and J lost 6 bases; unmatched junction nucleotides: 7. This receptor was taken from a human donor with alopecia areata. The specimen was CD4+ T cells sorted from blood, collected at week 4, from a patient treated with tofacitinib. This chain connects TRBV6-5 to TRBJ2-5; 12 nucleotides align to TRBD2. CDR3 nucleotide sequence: TGTGCCAGCAGTCGCACTAGCGGGGGGACCAAGACCCAGTACTTC. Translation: CASSRTSGGTKTQYF.